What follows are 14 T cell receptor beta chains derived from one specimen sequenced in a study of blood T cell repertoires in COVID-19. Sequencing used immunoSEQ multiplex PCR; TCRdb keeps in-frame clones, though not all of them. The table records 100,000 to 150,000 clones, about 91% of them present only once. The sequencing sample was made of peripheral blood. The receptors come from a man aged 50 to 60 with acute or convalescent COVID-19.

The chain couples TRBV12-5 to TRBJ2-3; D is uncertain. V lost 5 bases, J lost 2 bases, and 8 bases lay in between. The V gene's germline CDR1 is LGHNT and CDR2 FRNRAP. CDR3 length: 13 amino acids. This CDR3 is CASGIENTDTQYF. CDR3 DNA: TGTGCTAGTGGTATCGAGAACACAGATACGCAGTATTTT.

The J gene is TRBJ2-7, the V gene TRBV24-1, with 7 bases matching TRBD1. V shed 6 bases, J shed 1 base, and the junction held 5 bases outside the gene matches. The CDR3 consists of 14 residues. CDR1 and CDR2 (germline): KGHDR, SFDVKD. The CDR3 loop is CATSSNRGSYEQYF. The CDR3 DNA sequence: TGTGCCACCAGTTCTAACAGGGGTTCCTACGAGCAGTACTTC.

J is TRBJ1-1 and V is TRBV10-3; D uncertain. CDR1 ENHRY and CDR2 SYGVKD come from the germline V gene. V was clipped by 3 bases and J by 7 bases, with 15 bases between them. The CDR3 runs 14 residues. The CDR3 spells CAISEAPSVGEAFF. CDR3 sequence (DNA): TGTGCCATCAGTGAAGCACCGTCGGTCGGTGAAGCTTTCTTT.

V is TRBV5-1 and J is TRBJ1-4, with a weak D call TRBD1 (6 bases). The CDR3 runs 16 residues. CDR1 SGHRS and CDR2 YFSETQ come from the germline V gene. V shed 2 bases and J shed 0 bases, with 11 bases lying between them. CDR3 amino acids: CASSFGQSTTNEKLFF. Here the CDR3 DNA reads TGCGCCAGCAGCTTCGGACAGTCCACAACTAATGAAAAACTGTTTTTT.

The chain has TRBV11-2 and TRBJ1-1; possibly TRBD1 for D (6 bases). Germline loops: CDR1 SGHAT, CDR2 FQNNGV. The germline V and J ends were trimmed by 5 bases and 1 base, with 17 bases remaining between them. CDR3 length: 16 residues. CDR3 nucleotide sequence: TGTGCCAGCAGCCTCATTGGGGGCAGAGCGAACACTGAAGCTTTCTTT. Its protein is CASSLIGGRANTEAFF.

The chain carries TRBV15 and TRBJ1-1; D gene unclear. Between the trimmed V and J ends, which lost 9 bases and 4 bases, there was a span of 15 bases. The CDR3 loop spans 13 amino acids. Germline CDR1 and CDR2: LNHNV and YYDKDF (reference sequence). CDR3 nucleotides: TGTGCCACGCAAATCCGGGGTGGCACTGAAGCTTTCTTT. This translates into CATQIRGGTEAFF.

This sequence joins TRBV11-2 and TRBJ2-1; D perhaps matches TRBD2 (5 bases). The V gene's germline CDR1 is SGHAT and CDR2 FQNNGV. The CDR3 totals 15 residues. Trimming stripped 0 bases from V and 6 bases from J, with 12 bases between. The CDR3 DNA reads TGTGCCAGCAGCTTAGATCACCAGGACTTCAATGAGCAGTTCTTC. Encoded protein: CASSLDHQDFNEQFF.

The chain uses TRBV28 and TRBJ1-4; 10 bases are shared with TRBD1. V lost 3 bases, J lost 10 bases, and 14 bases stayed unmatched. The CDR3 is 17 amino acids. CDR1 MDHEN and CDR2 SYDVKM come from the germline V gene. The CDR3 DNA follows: TGTGCCAGCAGTTTTCCCCCCCGGGACAGGGGCGTGGGAAAACTGTTTTTT. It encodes CASSFPPRDRGVGKLFF. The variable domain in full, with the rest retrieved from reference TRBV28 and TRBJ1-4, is DVKVTQSSRYLVKRTGEKVFLECVQDMDHENMFWYRQDPGLGLRLIYFSYDVKMKEKGDIPEGYSVSREKKERFSLILESASTNQTSMYLCASSFPPRDRGVGKLFFGSGTQLSVL.

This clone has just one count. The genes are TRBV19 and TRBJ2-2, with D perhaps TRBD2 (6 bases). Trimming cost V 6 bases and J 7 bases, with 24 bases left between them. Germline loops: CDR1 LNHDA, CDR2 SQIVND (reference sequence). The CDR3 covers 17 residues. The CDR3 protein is CASRPSRPGLTGGELFF. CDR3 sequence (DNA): TGTGCCAGTAGGCCTTCACGACCGGGACTCACGGGCGGGGAGCTGTTTTTT.

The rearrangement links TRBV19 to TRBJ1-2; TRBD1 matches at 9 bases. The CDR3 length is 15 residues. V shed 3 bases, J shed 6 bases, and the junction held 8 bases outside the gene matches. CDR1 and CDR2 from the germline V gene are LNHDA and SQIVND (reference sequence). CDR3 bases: TGTGCCAGTAGTATTTTAACCGACAGGGGGAATGGCTACACCTTC. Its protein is CASSILTDRGNGYTF.

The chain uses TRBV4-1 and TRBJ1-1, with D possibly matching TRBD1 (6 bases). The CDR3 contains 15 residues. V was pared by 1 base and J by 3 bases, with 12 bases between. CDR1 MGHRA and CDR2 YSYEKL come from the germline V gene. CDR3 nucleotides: TGCGCCAGCAGCCAAGGGCCCACAGGGTACACTGAAGCTTTCTTT. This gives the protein CASSQGPTGYTEAFF.

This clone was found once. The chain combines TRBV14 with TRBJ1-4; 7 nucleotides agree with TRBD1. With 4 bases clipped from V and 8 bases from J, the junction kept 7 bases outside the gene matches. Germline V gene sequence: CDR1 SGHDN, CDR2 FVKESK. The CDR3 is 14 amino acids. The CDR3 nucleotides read TGTGCCAGCAGCCGACAGGGTATTGAGGAAAAACTGTTTTTT. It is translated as CASSRQGIEEKLFF.

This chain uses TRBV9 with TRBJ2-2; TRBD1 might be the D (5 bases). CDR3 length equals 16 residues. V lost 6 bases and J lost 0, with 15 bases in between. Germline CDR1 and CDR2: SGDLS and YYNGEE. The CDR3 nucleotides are TGTGCCAGCACCCCAATGGGGCACCCGAACACCGGGGAGCTGTTTTTT. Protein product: CASTPMGHPNTGELFF.

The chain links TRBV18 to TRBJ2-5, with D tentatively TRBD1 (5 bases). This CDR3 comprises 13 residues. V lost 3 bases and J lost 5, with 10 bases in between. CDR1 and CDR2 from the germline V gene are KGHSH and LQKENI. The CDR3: CASSPRARETQYF. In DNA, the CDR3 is TGTGCCAGCTCACCCAGGGCGAGGGAGACCCAGTACTTC.